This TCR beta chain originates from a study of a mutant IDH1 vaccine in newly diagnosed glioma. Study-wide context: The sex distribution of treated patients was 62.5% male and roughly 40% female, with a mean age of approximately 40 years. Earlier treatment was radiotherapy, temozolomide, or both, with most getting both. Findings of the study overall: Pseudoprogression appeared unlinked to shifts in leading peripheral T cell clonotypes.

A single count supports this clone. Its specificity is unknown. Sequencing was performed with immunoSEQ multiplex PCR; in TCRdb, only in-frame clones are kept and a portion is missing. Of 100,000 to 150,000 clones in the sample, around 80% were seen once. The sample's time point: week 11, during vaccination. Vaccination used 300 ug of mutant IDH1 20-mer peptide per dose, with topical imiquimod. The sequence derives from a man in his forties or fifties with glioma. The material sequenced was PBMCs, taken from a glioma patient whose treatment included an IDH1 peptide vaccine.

The CDR3 DNA is TGTGCCAGCAGCTTAGACCCAGGGCGTACCGGGGAGCTGTTTTTT. This gives the protein CASSLDPGRTGELFF. The J gene is TRBJ2-2, the V gene TRBV5-5; maybe TRBD1 (5 bases). The germline gives CDR1 SGHKS, CDR2 YYEKEE (reference sequence). V lost 2 bases to trimming and J lost 5 bases, with 13 bases between them. The CDR3 totals 15 residues.